This TCR beta chain was sequenced during a study of cytomegalovirus exposure and HLA in healthy donors. Study details: Roughly 85 million unique TCRs from HLA-typed donors made up an early data release.

Concerning this clone itself: The antigen is undetermined. In the same sample, other DNA sequences code for this CDR3.

In the PCR, 60 Vbeta and 13 Jbeta primers were used. Only in-frame clones appear in the TCRdb table, and some are missing; sequencing was by immunoSEQ multiplex PCR. The data hold around 94,000 clones, with around four fifths observed a single time. Study findings and constraints: Some TCR beta chains (about 170 of them) were listed as cytomegalovirus-associated. Presence/absence analyses rested on an assumption that sequencing depth was roughly uniform across donors.

The CDR3 contains 15 residues. With 6 bases removed from V and 7 bases from J, the gap between germline ends came to 16 bases. Germline CDR1 is KGHSH and CDR2 is LQKENI. The rearrangement joins TRBV18 to TRBJ1-6, with D perhaps TRBD1 (5 bases). The sequence derives from a man aged 40-49 years in good health and CMV-seronegative. The sample comprised PBMCs. The CDR3 reads CASSPMTQGNSPLHF. The CDR3 DNA follows: TGTGCCAGCTCGCCCATGACGCAGGGCAATTCACCCCTCCACTTT. The full variable domain, in which reference TRBV18 and TRBJ1-6 provide the parts outside the CDR3, is NAGVMQNPRHLVRRRGQEARLRCSPMKGHSHVYWYRQLPEEGLKFMVYLQKENIIDESGMPKERFSAEFPKEGPSILRIQQVVRGDSAAYFCASSPMTQGNSPLHFGNGTRLTVT.